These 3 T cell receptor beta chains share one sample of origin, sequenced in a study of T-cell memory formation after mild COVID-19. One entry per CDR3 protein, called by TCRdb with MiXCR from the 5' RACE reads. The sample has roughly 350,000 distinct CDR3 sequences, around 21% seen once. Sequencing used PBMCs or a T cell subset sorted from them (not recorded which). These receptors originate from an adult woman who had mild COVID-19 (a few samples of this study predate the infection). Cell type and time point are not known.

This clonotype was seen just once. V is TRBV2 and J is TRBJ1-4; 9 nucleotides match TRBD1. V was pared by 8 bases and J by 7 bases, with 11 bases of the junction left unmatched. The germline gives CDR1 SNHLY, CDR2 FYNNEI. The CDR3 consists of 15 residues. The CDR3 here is CASSSEQGAGEKLFF. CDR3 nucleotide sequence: TGTGCCAGCTCGAGCGAACAGGGGGCGGGTGAAAAACTGTTTTTT.

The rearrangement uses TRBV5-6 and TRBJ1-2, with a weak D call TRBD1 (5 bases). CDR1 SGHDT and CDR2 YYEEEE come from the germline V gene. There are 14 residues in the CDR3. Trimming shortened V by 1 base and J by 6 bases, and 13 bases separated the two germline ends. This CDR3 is CASSLSWQGHGYTF. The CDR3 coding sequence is TGTGCCAGCAGCTTGAGCTGGCAGGGTCATGGCTACACCTTC.

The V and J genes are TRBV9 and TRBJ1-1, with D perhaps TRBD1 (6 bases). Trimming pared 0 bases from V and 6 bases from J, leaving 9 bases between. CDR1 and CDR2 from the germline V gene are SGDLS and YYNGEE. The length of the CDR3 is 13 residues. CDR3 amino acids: CASSVDGGAEAFF. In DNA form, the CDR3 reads TGTGCCAGCAGCGTAGATGGGGGCGCTGAAGCTTTCTTT. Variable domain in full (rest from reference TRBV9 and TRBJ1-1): DSGVTQTPKHLITATGQRVTLRCSPRSGDLSVYWYQQSLDQGLQFLIQYYNGEERAKGNILERFSAQQFPDLHSELNLSSLELGDSALYFCASSVDGGAEAFFGQGTRLTVV.